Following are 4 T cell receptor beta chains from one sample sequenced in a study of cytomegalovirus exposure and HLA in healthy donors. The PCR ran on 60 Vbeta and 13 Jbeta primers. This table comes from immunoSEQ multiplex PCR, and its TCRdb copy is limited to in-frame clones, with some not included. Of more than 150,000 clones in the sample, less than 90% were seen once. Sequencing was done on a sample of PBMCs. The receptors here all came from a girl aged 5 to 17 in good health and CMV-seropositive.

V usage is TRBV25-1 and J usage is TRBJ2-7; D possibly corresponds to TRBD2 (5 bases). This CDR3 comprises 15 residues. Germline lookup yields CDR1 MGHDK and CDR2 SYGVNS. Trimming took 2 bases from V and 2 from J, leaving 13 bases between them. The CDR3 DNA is TGTGCCAGCAGTGAAGGGTGGGAGCGACCCTACGAGCAGTACTTC. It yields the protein CASSEGWERPYEQYF.

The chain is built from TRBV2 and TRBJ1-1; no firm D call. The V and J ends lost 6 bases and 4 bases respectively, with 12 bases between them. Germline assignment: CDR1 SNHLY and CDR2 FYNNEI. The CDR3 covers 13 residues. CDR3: CASRNRGVTEAFF. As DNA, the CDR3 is TGTGCCAGCAGAAACCGGGGAGTCACTGAAGCTTTCTTT.

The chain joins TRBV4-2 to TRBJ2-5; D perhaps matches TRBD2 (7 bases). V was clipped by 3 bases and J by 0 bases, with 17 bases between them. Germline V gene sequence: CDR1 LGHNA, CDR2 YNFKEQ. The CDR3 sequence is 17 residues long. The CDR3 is CASSHLASGQYQETQYF. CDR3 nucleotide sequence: TGTGCCAGCAGCCATTTGGCTAGCGGACAGTACCAAGAGACCCAGTACTTC.

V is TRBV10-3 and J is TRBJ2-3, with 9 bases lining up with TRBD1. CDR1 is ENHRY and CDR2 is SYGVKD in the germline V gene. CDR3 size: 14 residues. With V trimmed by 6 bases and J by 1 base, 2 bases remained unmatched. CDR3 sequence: CAIRGDRGTDTQYF. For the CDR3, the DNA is TGTGCCATCAGGGGGGACAGGGGCACAGATACGCAGTATTTT.